Listed here is a single T cell receptor beta chain. The CDR3 extends over 13 amino acids. Per the germline V gene, CDR1 is WSHSY and CDR2 is SAAADI. Trimming pared 2 bases from V and 9 bases from J, leaving 13 bases between. These data belong to a study of blood T cell repertoires in COVID-19. Across the whole study: Whether acute or convalescent, the COVID-19 samples came from the United States, Italy and Spain.

Per the original data handling: Nucleated cell counts were estimated from reference gene primer amplification. Profiling relied on immunoSEQ multiplex PCR, and the TCRdb table lists in-frame clones only, not all of them. Clone size and the V and J calls come from that table; the DNA yielded D and trimming. Of a few hundred thousand clones in the sample, 90% were seen once. Sequenced: PBMCs or T cells enriched from blood (not recorded which). The clonotype originates from a woman between 18 and 29 years old with acute COVID-19. The chain combines TRBV10-2 with TRBJ1-1; no clear D. CDR3 region: CASSEVRRSQAFF. The CDR3 region has the DNA TGCGCCAGCAGTGAGGTGAGAAGGAGCCAAGCTTTCTTT.